These 29 T cell receptor beta chains were sequenced from one sample in a study of T cell clones after liver transplantation. The table came from immunoSEQ multiplex PCR; TCRdb's copy has only in-frame clones and leaves some out. Of tens of thousands of clones in the sample, roughly 85% were seen once. Material: CD4+ T cells from blood, obtained approximately 45 months after liver transplant. The origin of the receptors is a human patient who received a liver transplant. The T cells may partly be graft donor cells.

The gene calls are TRBV28 and TRBJ2-2, with 7 bases that match TRBD2. J lost 0 bases, V lost 10 bases, and 2 bases had no gene match. CDR1 is MDHEN and CDR2 is SYDVKM in the germline V gene. The CDR3 is 13 residues long. The CDR3 is CATTSANTGELFF. The CDR3 DNA follows: TGTGCCACCACTAGCGCGAACACCGGGGAGCTGTTTTTT.

The V and J genes are TRBV5-1 and TRBJ2-2; D not certain. Germline loops: CDR1 SGHRS, CDR2 YFSETQ. This CDR3 is 12 amino acids long. V shed 5 bases and J shed 3 bases, with 5 bases lying between them. The DNA for the CDR3 is TGCGCCAGCAGATTTGACACCGGGGAGCTGTTTTTT. Amino acids: CASRFDTGELFF.

The chain carries TRBV28 and TRBJ1-5; perhaps TRBD1 as D (6 bases). V was pared by 4 bases and J by 7 bases, with 23 bases between. Germline V gene lookup returns CDR1 MDHEN and CDR2 SYDVKM. This CDR3 comprises 17 residues. The CDR3 reads CASSSVKHTGFGQPQHF. CDR3 sequence (DNA): TGTGCCAGCAGTTCGGTCAAGCACACAGGGTTTGGGCAGCCCCAGCATTTT.

The V and J genes are TRBV30 and TRBJ2-1; D unclear. This CDR3 has 15 amino acids. Trimming took off 0 bases at V and 0 bases at J, with 9 bases between the two ends. Germline-derived CDR1 and CDR2 are GTSNPN and SVGIG (reference sequence). The CDR3 region has the DNA TGTGCCTGGAGTGTACTCAGGAGCTCCTACAATGAGCAGTTCTTC. Its translation: CAWSVLRSSYNEQFF.

J is TRBJ2-3 and V is TRBV28; either TRBD1 or TRBD2 may fit D (7 bases each). Trimming removed 5 bases from V and 3 bases from J, with 15 bases in between. The CDR3 length is 15 residues. Germline values: CDR1 MDHEN, CDR2 SYDVKM. The CDR3 coding sequence is TGTGCCAGCAGTCTCAGGGGGGGAGTGACAGATACGCAGTATTTT. As protein: CASSLRGGVTDTQYF. Drawing the rest from reference TRBV28 and TRBJ2-3, the complete variable domain is DVKVTQSSRYLVKRTGEKVFLECVQDMDHENMFWYRQDPGLGLRLIYFSYDVKMKEKGDIPEGYSVSREKKERFSLILESASTNQTSMYLCASSLRGGVTDTQYFGPGTRLTVL.

The chain carries TRBV19 and TRBJ1-5, with no clear D. CDR3 length equals 15 residues. Germline V gene data show CDR1 as LNHDA and CDR2 as SQIVND (reference sequence). Trimming stripped 2 bases from V and 6 bases from J, with 14 bases between. The CDR3: CASSIKGLGGQPQHF. DNA of the CDR3: TGTGCCAGTAGTATAAAGGGCCTAGGAGGTCAGCCCCAGCATTTT.

The rearrangement joins TRBV2 to TRBJ2-2; tentatively, D is TRBD1 or TRBD2 (6 bases each). The CDR3 covers 17 residues. Germline lookup yields CDR1 SNHLY and CDR2 FYNNEI. V lost 9 bases and J lost 3, with 23 bases in between. The CDR3 loop reads CASDTPGAVRDTGELFF. The DNA for the CDR3 is TGTGCCAGTGACACCCCGGGGGCGGTTAGGGACACCGGGGAGCTGTTTTTT.

The chain employs TRBV25-1 and TRBJ1-2; 11 bases map to TRBD1. CDR1 and CDR2 (germline): MGHDK, SYGVNS. The J segment lost 6 bases and the V segment lost 4 bases, leaving 7 bases of the junction unmatched. The CDR3 is 15 amino acids. CDR3 sequence (DNA): TGTGCCAGCAGTGGGACGGGGACAGGGGGACATGGCTACACCTTC. Its protein is CASSGTGTGGHGYTF.

J is TRBJ2-7 and V is TRBV5-1; D ambiguous. The CDR3 spans 16 residues. V shed 3 bases and J shed 0 bases, with 16 bases lying between them. Germline-derived CDR1 and CDR2 are SGHRS and YFSETQ. CDR3 protein: CASSSLTALSSYEQYF. The CDR3 coding sequence is TGCGCCAGCAGCTCCTTGACTGCTCTATCCTCCTACGAGCAGTACTTC. Looking up the rest from reference TRBV5-1 and TRBJ2-7 gives the full variable domain: KAGVTQTPRYLIKTRGQQVTLSCSPISGHRSVSWYQQTPGQGLQFLFEYFSETQRNKGNFPGRFSGRQFSNSRSEMNVSTLELGDSALYLCASSSLTALSSYEQYFGPGTRLTVT.

This clone was seen a handful of times. This chain uses TRBV20-1 with TRBJ2-7; the D is unclear. Trimming cost V 5 bases and J 5 bases, with 4 bases left between them. Germline V gives CDR1 DFQATT, CDR2 SNEGSKA (reference sequence). The CDR3 is 9 residues long. CDR3 sequence reads: CSAGHEQYF. The CDR3, as DNA: TGCAGTGCTGGTCACGAGCAGTACTTC.

CDR3: CASSERKRGTGELFF. CDR3 nucleotide sequence: TGCGCCAGCAGTGAGAGAAAGCGTGGGACCGGGGAGCTGTTTTTT. The rearrangement links TRBV10-1 to TRBJ2-2; D unclear. Germline loops: CDR1 WNHNN, CDR2 SYGVQD (reference sequence). The CDR3 is made up of 15 amino acids. Trimming took 2 bases from V and 5 from J, leaving 12 bases between them.

The CDR3 spells CAWSVTGGGYGTQYF. The CDR3 nucleotides are TGTGCCTGGAGTGTGACAGGTGGAGGGTACGGTACGCAGTATTTT. The chain couples TRBV30 to TRBJ2-3; D may match TRBD1 or TRBD2 (6 bases each). The CDR3 has 15 amino acids. From germline, CDR1 is GTSNPN and CDR2 SVGIG (reference sequence). Deletions cut 0 bases from V and 8 bases from J, with 18 bases between.

The chain combines TRBV6-5 with TRBJ1-5; D is uncertain. V was pared by 2 bases and J by 0 bases, with 5 bases between. Germline CDR1 reads MNHEY; CDR2 reads SVGAGI. This CDR3 is 14 amino acids long. CDR3 bases: TGTGCCAGCAGTTACAGGGATAGCAATCAGCCCCAGCATTTT. Translation: CASSYRDSNQPQHF.

The V gene is TRBV19, the J gene TRBJ2-1; D possibly matches TRBD1 or TRBD2 (5 bases each). Looked up from germline, CDR1 is LNHDA and CDR2 is SQIVND (reference sequence). Trimming cost V 1 base and J 10 bases, with 11 bases left between them. The CDR3 consists of 13 residues. The DNA of the CDR3 is TGTGCCAGTAGTATAGGGCCGGGACCCGAGCAGTTCTTC. Amino acids: CASSIGPGPEQFF.

This chain links TRBV5-6 with TRBJ1-4; the match to TRBD1 covers 10 bases. The CDR3 has 16 amino acids. Germline trimming cut 5 bases from V and 5 bases from J; bases unmatched to any gene: 9. The germline V gene encodes CDR1 SGHDT and CDR2 YYEEEE. The CDR3: CASSRGGTGENEKLFF. In DNA form, the CDR3 reads TGTGCCAGCAGTCGGGGCGGGACAGGGGAAAATGAAAAACTGTTTTTT. Full variable domain (rest looked up from reference TRBV5-6 and TRBJ1-4): DAGVTQSPTHLIKTRGQQVTLRCSPKSGHDTVSWYQQALGQGPQFIFQYYEEEERQRGNFPDRFSGHQFPNYSSELNVNALLLGDSALYLCASSRGGTGENEKLFFGSGTQLSVL.

The sample holds one count of this clone. This rearrangement joins TRBV18 to TRBJ2-3; weak D call: TRBD1 (5 bases). V lost 4 bases and J 6 bases, leaving 14 bases between the germline ends. CDR1 and CDR2 (germline): KGHSH, LQKENI. CDR3 size: 14 residues. CDR3 loop: CASSHRTSRDTQYF. The CDR3 DNA follows: TGTGCCAGCTCACACAGGACCTCAAGGGATACGCAGTATTTT.

V usage is TRBV6-1 and J usage is TRBJ1-1; 7 bases are shared with TRBD1. Germline lookup yields CDR1 MNHNS and CDR2 SASEGT. The V gene end was trimmed by 7 bases and the J gene end by 6 bases; junction bases not matched to a gene: 14. The CDR3 has 15 residues. The CDR3 DNA follows: TGTGCCAGCACTCTGATCCCGAAGGGGGCCCCTGAAGCTTTCTTT. Translation: CASTLIPKGAPEAFF.

The chain couples TRBV5-1 to TRBJ1-2; 9 bases map to TRBD1. Losses at the gene ends were 4 bases for V and 4 bases for J; bases not matched to a gene: 11. This CDR3 is built from 16 residues. Germline-derived CDR1 and CDR2 are SGHRS and YFSETQ. The CDR3 sequence is CASSRLSGTGIYGYTF. DNA of the CDR3: TGCGCCAGCAGCCGCCTCTCCGGGACAGGGATCTATGGCTACACCTTC. Combining the CDR3 with reference TRBV5-1 and TRBJ1-2 gives the whole variable domain KAGVTQTPRYLIKTRGQQVTLSCSPISGHRSVSWYQQTPGQGLQFLFEYFSETQRNKGNFPGRFSGRQFSNSRSEMNVSTLELGDSALYLCASSRLSGTGIYGYTFGSGTRLTVV.

This rearrangement joins TRBV19 to TRBJ2-7; tentative D call: TRBD1 (6 bases). The CDR3 extends over 16 amino acids. The germline V gene encodes CDR1 LNHDA and CDR2 SQIVND (reference sequence). The V and J ends lost 3 bases and 0 bases respectively, with 15 bases between them. Here the CDR3 reads CASSMEAGAVSYEQYF. The CDR3 nucleotides read TGTGCCAGTAGTATGGAAGCAGGGGCCGTCTCCTACGAGCAGTACTTC.

The V call is TRBV6-5, the J call TRBJ1-5; D perhaps matches TRBD1 (5 bases). V lost 5 bases, J lost 3 bases, and 11 bases lay in between. Per germline, CDR1 MNHEY and CDR2 SVGAGI. The CDR3 runs 14 residues. CDR3 nucleotide sequence: TGTGCCAGCAGTGTCCGACAGAACAATCAGCCCCAGCATTTT. Translating it yields CASSVRQNNQPQHF.

This rearrangement joins TRBV7-8 to TRBJ2-4; no definite D call. Trimming left V 1 base short and J 0 bases short, with 16 bases between. CDR3 length: 18 amino acids. The germline V gene encodes CDR1 SGHVS and CDR2 FQNEAQ. DNA of the CDR3: TGTGCCAGCAGCTTAGGGTGGGTGGCGGAACTAGCCAAAAACATTCAGTACTTC. This encodes CASSLGWVAELAKNIQYF.

The genes are TRBV7-2 and TRBJ2-7, with 8 bases lining up with TRBD1. Germline CDR1 reads SGHTA; CDR2 reads FQGNSA. This CDR3 spans 15 amino acids. V shed 4 bases, J shed 2 bases, and the junction held 7 bases outside the gene matches. Here the CDR3 reads CASSYETGATYEQYF. The CDR3 DNA reads TGTGCCAGCAGCTATGAGACAGGGGCCACCTACGAGCAGTACTTC.

This rearrangement joins TRBV19 to TRBJ2-7, with D possibly being TRBD2 (6 bases). The germline CDR1 and CDR2 sequences are LNHDA and SQIVND (reference sequence). Trimming removed 0 bases from V and 2 bases from J, with 11 bases in between. CDR3 length equals 15 residues. CDR3 coding DNA: TGTGCCAGTAGTATAGAAGCGGGTTTAACCTACGAGCAGTACTTC. Translating gives CASSIEAGLTYEQYF.

This sequence joins TRBV6-7 and TRBJ1-1, with TRBD1 matching over 7 bases. TRBV6-7 is recorded as an ORF, its role being uncertain. The CDR3 covers 16 residues. V dropped 2 bases and J dropped 6; count of bases not matched to a gene: 12. The CDR3 DNA sequence: TGTGCCAGCAGTTACCCCATACGACAGGGATCAGCTGAAGCTTTCTTT. Protein product: CASSYPIRQGSAEAFF.

The rearrangement uses TRBV4-3 and TRBJ2-1; TRBD2 matches 8 bases. Unmatched junction bases numbered 15, after V lost 3 bases and J lost 8 bases. CDR3 length: 17 amino acids. CDR1 is LGHNA, CDR2 YSLEER, per germline. The CDR3 bases are TGCGCCAGCAGCCACATTGCCAGAGCGGGAGCTAGAGATGAGCAGTTCTTC. Protein: CASSHIARAGARDEQFF.

The chain uses TRBV5-1 and TRBJ2-1; TRBD2 agrees at 13 bases. This CDR3 comprises 15 residues. The ends lost 0 bases at V and 8 bases at J; junction bases unmatched: 2. Germline V gene sequence: CDR1 SGHRS, CDR2 YFSETQ. CDR3 DNA: TGCGCCAGCAGCTTGGAGGGACTAGCGGGATATGAGCAGTTCTTC. It specifies CASSLEGLAGYEQFF.

The rearrangement uses TRBV5-4 and TRBJ1-5, with D possibly matching TRBD1 (6 bases). CDR3 size: 15 residues. Germline CDR1 reads SGHNT; CDR2 reads YYREEE (reference sequence). The ends were cut back, 0 bases at V and 4 bases at J, with 11 bases in the middle. The CDR3 sequence is CASSLGPGTNQPQHF. CDR3 bases: TGTGCCAGCAGCTTGGGCCCAGGGACAAATCAGCCCCAGCATTTT. Drawing the rest from reference TRBV5-4 and TRBJ1-5, the complete variable domain is ETGVTQSPTHLIKTRGQQVTLRCSSQSGHNTVSWYQQALGQGPQFIFQYYREEENGRGNFPPRFSGLQFPNYSSELNVNALELDDSALYLCASSLGPGTNQPQHFGDGTRLSIL.

The chain joins TRBV30 to TRBJ1-1, with D possibly being TRBD1 (5 bases). Trimming pared 2 bases from V and 7 bases from J, leaving 14 bases between. Looked up from germline, CDR1 is GTSNPN and CDR2 is SVGIG (reference sequence). The CDR3 length is 13 residues. The DNA of the CDR3 is TGTGCCTGGAGTTCCGGGACTTACCGTGAAGCTTTCTTT. Its translation: CAWSSGTYREAFF. The full variable domain, in which reference TRBV30 and TRBJ1-1 provide the parts outside the CDR3, is SQTIHQWPATLVQPVGSPLSLECTVEGTSNPNLYWYRQAAGRGLQLLFYSVGIGQISSEVPQNLSASRPQDRQFILSSKKLLLSDSGFYLCAWSSGTYREAFFGQGTRLTVV.

CDR3 nucleotides: TGTGCCAGCAGCTTAGAGACAACTAACTATGGCTACACCTTC. This gives the protein CASSLETTNYGYTF. The chain recombines TRBV7-8 with TRBJ1-2; D is uncertain. V lost 1 base to trimming and J lost 0 bases, with 6 bases between them. The CDR3 length is 14 residues. From germline, CDR1 is SGHVS and CDR2 FQNEAQ.